This TCR beta chain came from a study of Graves' ophthalmopathy and Graves' hyperthyroidism. TCR beta CDR3 regions were amplified from RNA transcripts. The first-round RT-PCR employed HTBI primers together with the Qiagen OneStep RT-PCR kit. A multiplex PCR was then performed as the second round. TCRdb processed the multiplex PCR reads anew with MiXCR; each CDR3 protein has one entry. The table lists roughly 700,000 distinct CDR3 sequences, around 40% of them singletons. CDR3 length: 13 amino acids. V lost 5 bases to trimming and J lost 8 bases; unmatched junction nucleotides: 8. Germline V CDR1 and CDR2: LNHDA, SQIVND (reference sequence). This clonotype has ten or more counts.

The receptor comes from an adult man with Graves' ophthalmopathy. V usage is TRBV19 and J usage is TRBJ1-2; TRBD1 matches at 7 bases. Sequenced input: peripheral blood. CDR3 bases: TGTGCCAGTAGTGACAGGGCGCAGTACGGCTACACCTTC. It codes for CASSDRAQYGYTF.